The next 3 T cell receptor beta chains were all read from a single sample in a study of blood T cell repertoires in COVID-19 (dated by TCRdb to about 2020). Library preparation employed the immunoSEQ multiplex PCR assay. Sourced from immuneACCESS, this table was stored by TCRdb with only in-frame sequences that have V and J called. A share of the clones is absent; for the studies checked, an unresolved V gene accounts for under half, and the remainder has no known explanation. Within this sample are roughly 150,000 clones, with 79% of them counted one time only. Of the sample, about 20% is held by the ten largest clones. Sequenced material: PBMCs or T cells enriched from blood (not recorded which). These TCRs come from a woman in her 70s in a cohort exposed to, infected with or recovered from COVID-19 (not recorded which).

Only a few counts were recorded for this clone. The chain combines TRBV4-1 with TRBJ2-4, with D possibly being TRBD2 (6 bases). Germline CDR1 reads MGHRA; CDR2 reads YSYEKL. With 0 bases removed from V and 3 bases from J, the gap between germline ends came to 24 bases. CDR3 length equals 20 residues. CDR3 sequence: CASSQDPPLTFGGFKNIQYF. Here the CDR3 DNA reads TGCGCCAGCAGCCAAGATCCCCCTCTTACGTTCGGAGGGTTCAAAAACATTCAGTACTTC.

The V call is TRBV5-1, the J call TRBJ1-1; unclear D gene. V was trimmed by 2 bases and J by 1 base, leaving 9 bases between them. The germline CDR1 and CDR2 sequences are SGHRS and YFSETQ. The CDR3 loop spans 14 amino acids. CDR3 nucleotides: TGCGCCAGCAGCTTCTTGGCGGAGAACACTGAAGCTTTCTTT. Its translation is CASSFLAENTEAFF. Using reference TRBV5-1 and TRBJ1-1 for the parts outside the CDR3, the full variable domain is KAGVTQTPRYLIKTRGQQVTLSCSPISGHRSVSWYQQTPGQGLQFLFEYFSETQRNKGNFPGRFSGRQFSNSRSEMNVSTLELGDSALYLCASSFLAENTEAFFGQGTRLTVV.

The chain is built from TRBV28 and TRBJ2-7; no firm D call. The V gene's germline CDR1 is MDHEN and CDR2 SYDVKM. This CDR3 is 11 amino acids long. Trimming left V 9 bases short and J 0 bases short, with 6 bases between. CDR3 nucleotides: TGTGCCAGTCGTAGCTCCTACGAGCAGTACTTC. Residues: CASRSSYEQYF. Supplemented by reference TRBV28 and TRBJ2-7, the full variable domain reads DVKVTQSSRYLVKRTGEKVFLECVQDMDHENMFWYRQDPGLGLRLIYFSYDVKMKEKGDIPEGYSVSREKKERFSLILESASTNQTSMYLCASRSSYEQYFGPGTRLTVT.